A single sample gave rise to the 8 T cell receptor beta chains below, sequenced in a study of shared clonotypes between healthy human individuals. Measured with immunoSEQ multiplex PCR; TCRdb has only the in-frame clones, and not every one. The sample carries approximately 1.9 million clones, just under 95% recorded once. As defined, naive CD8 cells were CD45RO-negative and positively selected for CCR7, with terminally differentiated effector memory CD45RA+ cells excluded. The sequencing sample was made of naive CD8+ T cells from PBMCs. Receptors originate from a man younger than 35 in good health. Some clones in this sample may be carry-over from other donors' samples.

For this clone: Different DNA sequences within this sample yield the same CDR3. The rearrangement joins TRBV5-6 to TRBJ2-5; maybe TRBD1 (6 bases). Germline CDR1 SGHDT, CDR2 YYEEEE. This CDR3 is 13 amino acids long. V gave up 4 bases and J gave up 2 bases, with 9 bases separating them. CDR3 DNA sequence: TGTGCCAGCAGCCCCGGACAGCAAGAGACCCAGTACTTC. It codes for CASSPGQQETQYF.

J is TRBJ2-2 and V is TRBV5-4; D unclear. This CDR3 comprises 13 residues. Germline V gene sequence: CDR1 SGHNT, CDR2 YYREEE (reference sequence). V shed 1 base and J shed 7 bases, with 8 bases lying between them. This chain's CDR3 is CASSLTESGELFF. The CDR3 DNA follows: TGTGCCAGCAGCTTGACAGAAAGCGGGGAGCTGTTTTTT.

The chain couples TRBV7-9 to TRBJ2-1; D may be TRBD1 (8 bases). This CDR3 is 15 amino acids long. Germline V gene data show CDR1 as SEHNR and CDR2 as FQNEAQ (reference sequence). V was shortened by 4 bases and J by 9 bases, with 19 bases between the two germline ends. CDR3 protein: CASSSKDRGGGEQFF. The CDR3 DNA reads TGTGCCAGCAGCTCAAAAGACAGGGGAGGGGGTGAGCAGTTCTTC.

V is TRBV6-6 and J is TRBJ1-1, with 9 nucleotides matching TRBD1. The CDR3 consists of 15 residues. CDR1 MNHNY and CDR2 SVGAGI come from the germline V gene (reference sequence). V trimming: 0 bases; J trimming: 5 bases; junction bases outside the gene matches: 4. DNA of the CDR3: TGTGCCAGCAGTTACTCACAGGGGGCTGGAACTGAAGCTTTCTTT. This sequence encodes CASSYSQGAGTEAFF.

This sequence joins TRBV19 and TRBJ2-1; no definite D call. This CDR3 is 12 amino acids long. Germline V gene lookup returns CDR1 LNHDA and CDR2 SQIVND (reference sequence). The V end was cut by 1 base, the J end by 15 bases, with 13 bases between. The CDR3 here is CASSIGQDRAFF. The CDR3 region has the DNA TGTGCCAGTAGTATAGGGCAGGATAGGGCGTTCTTC.

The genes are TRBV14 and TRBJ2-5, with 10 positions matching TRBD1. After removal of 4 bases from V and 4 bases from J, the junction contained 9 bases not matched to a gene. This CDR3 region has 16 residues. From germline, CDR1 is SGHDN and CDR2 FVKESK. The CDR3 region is CASSLGTGAVRETQYF. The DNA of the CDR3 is TGTGCCAGCAGCCTTGGGACAGGGGCGGTGCGAGAGACCCAGTACTTC. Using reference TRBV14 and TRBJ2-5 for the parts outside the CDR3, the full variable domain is EAGVTQFPSHSVIEKGQTVTLRCDPISGHDNLYWYRRVMGKEIKFLLHFVKESKQDESGMPNNRFLAERTGGTYSTLKVQPAELEDSGVYFCASSLGTGAVRETQYFGPGTRLLVL.

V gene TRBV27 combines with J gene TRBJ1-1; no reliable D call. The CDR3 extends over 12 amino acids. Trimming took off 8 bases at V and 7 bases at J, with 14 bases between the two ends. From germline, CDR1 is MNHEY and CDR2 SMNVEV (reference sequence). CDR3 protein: CASGSVWSEAFF. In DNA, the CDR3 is TGTGCCAGCGGGAGTGTGTGGAGTGAAGCTTTCTTT.

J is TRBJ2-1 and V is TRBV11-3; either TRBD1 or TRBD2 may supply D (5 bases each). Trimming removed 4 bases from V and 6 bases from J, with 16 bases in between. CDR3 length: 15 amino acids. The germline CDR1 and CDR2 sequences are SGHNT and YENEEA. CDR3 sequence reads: CASSWDPRGVNEQFF. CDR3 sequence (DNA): TGTGCCAGCAGCTGGGACCCCCGGGGCGTCAATGAGCAGTTCTTC.